The 13 T cell receptor beta chains below were found in one sample sequenced in a study of T-cell memory formation after mild COVID-19. TCRdb ran MiXCR on the 5' RACE reads and lists one entry per CDR3 protein. Altogether roughly 310,000 distinct CDR3 sequences are present, 15% to 20% being singletons, with the ten largest covering around 20%. The sequenced sample consisted of PBMCs or a T cell subset sorted from them (not recorded which). These TCRs come from a man younger than 35 who had mild COVID-19 (a few samples of this study predate the infection). Cell type and time point are not known.

The chain joins TRBV6-1 to TRBJ1-2, with 10 positions matching TRBD1. Trimming cost V 5 bases and J 5 bases; bases outside gene matches: 14. The CDR3 spans 17 residues. Germline-derived CDR1 and CDR2 are MNHNS and SASEGT. This chain's CDR3 is CASSNQLAGQGKYGYTF. The CDR3 DNA sequence: TGTGCCAGCAGTAACCAACTCGCGGGACAGGGGAAGTATGGCTACACCTTC.

This clonotype was seen ten or more times. The chain joins TRBV7-2 to TRBJ2-3; D is unresolved. Germline V lookup: CDR1 SGHTA, CDR2 FQGNSA. The CDR3 has 12 amino acids. With 3 bases removed from V and 2 bases from J, the gap between germline ends came to 3 bases. The CDR3 bases are TGTGCCAGCAGCTTTTACACAGATACGCAGTATTTT. This translates into CASSFYTDTQYF.

This clonotype appeared many times. J is TRBJ2-1 and V is TRBV20-1; the D gene is possibly TRBD2 (5 bases). The germline V gene encodes CDR1 DFQATT and CDR2 SNEGSKA (reference sequence). This CDR3 region has 12 residues. V gave up 5 bases and J gave up 5 bases, with 10 bases separating them. This chain's CDR3 is CSADGLDNEQFF. The CDR3, as DNA: TGCAGTGCTGATGGACTCGACAATGAGCAGTTCTTC.

This clonotype was observed a handful of times. The genes are TRBV6-5 and TRBJ2-2, with 10 bases identical to TRBD1. Germline lookup yields CDR1 MNHEY and CDR2 SVGAGI. With 8 bases clipped from V and 6 bases from J, the junction kept 3 bases outside the gene matches. The CDR3 is 13 amino acids. The CDR3 reads CASGTGVPGELFF. CDR3 coding DNA: TGTGCCAGCGGGACAGGGGTCCCCGGGGAGCTGTTTTTT.

This clonotype was seen more than once but under ten times. This chain links TRBV7-2 with TRBJ2-3, with D unclear. V lost 5 bases and J 1 base, leaving 13 bases between the germline ends. CDR1 is SGHTA and CDR2 is FQGNSA in the germline V gene. This CDR3 is built from 15 residues. The CDR3 DNA reads as TGTGCCAGCAGCACCCCAAGGGCCGGCACAGATACGCAGTATTTT. As protein: CASSTPRAGTDTQYF. The full variable domain, with the rest looked up from reference TRBV7-2 and TRBJ2-3, is GAGVSQSPSNKVTEKGKDVELRCDPISGHTALYWYRQSLGQGLEFLIYFQGNSAPDKSGLPSDRFSAERTGGSVSTLTIQRTQQEDSAVYLCASSTPRAGTDTQYFGPGTRLTVL.

This clonotype was seen a handful of times. The CDR3 spells CASSQDDLGGNEQFF. CDR3 sequence (DNA): TGCGCCAGCAGCCAAGACGACCTAGGCGGCAATGAGCAGTTCTTC. This sequence joins TRBV4-1 and TRBJ2-1, with D unclear. The CDR3 runs 15 residues. Trimming shortened V by 0 bases and J by 6 bases, and 12 bases separated the two germline ends. Germline assignment: CDR1 MGHRA and CDR2 YSYEKL.

The rearrangement joins TRBV6-5 to TRBJ2-7; possible D gene TRBD1, 5 bases. Trimming cost V 3 bases and J 0 bases, with 12 bases left between them. The CDR3 consists of 15 residues. Germline V gene lookup returns CDR1 MNHEY and CDR2 SVGAGI. The CDR3 reads CASSYFRAPSYEQYF. CDR3 bases: TGTGCCAGCAGTTATTTCAGGGCCCCCTCCTACGAGCAGTACTTC.

Ten or more counts support this clonotype. One end of the junction does not line up with germline, which may come from a read error. V usage is TRBV5-1 and J usage is TRBJ1-1; the D gene is possibly TRBD1 (5 bases). This CDR3 region has 13 residues. Germline CDR1 is SGHRS and CDR2 is YFSETQ. The DNA for the CDR3 is TGTGCCAGCTCACTAGTGGGGGACACTGAAGCTTTCTTT. Its translation is CASSLVGDTEAFF.

This clonotype has a handful of counts. J is TRBJ2-3 and V is TRBV6-2 or TRBV6-3, with D uncertain. V was shortened by 5 bases and J by 11 bases, with 14 bases between the two germline ends. The CDR3 runs to 12 residues. Looked up from germline, CDR1 is MNHEY and CDR2 is SVGEGT. The CDR3 reads CASSQRRDQQYF. The CDR3 DNA reads as TGTGCCAGCAGTCAAAGAAGGGATCAGCAGTATTTT.

Only a few counts were recorded for this clonotype. The CDR3 region has the DNA TGTGCCAGCAGCGGGAGGGACTCCAAGAGCTCCTACAATGAGCAGTTCTTC. Translation gives CASSGRDSKSSYNEQFF. This rearrangement joins TRBV7-9 to TRBJ2-1, with TRBD2 matching 7 bases. The CDR3 contains 17 residues. Trimming removed 5 bases from V and 0 bases from J; junction bases left unmatched: 10. Germline CDR1 reads SEHNR; CDR2 reads FQNEAQ (reference sequence).

The gene calls are TRBV3-1 and TRBJ2-7, with TRBD1 matching over 9 bases. V gave up 0 bases and J gave up 7 bases; unmatched junction bases: 1. Germline CDR1 is LGHDT and CDR2 is YNNKEL (reference sequence). CDR3 size: 13 residues. CDR3 sequence reads: CASSQEGQGEQYV. The CDR3 nucleotides are TGTGCCAGCAGCCAAGAGGGACAGGGAGAGCAGTACGTC.

This clonotype was seen only a few times. The chain has TRBV9 and TRBJ2-6, with a weak D call TRBD1 (6 bases). This CDR3 is 16 amino acids long. Germline CDR1 and CDR2: SGDLS and YYNGEE. Trimming cost V 4 bases and J 4 bases, with 15 bases left between them. In DNA, the CDR3 is TGTGCCAGCAGCTTACAGGGTTATTCCGGGGCCAACGTCCTGACTTTC. As protein: CASSLQGYSGANVLTF.

The V call is TRBV27, the J call TRBJ2-7, with D unclear. The CDR3 runs 14 residues. Between the trimmed V and J ends, which lost 2 bases and 2 bases, there was a span of 10 bases. Germline CDR1 reads MNHEY; CDR2 reads SMNVEV (reference sequence). CDR3 sequence reads: CASSLGVNPYEQYF. The CDR3 DNA reads TGTGCCAGCAGTTTAGGTGTCAACCCCTACGAGCAGTACTTC.